These 8 T cell receptor beta chains were all obtained from the same sample, sequenced in a study of chemoradiotherapy in HPV16-positive cancers. The method was immunoSEQ multiplex PCR; TCRdb's version includes in-frame clones alone and lacks a portion of them. The sample lists thousands of clones, 86% occurring once. Source: tumor tissue, taken from a patient who underwent chemoradiotherapy. These receptors came from a human donor with HPV-associated anogenital cancer.

This sequence joins TRBV2 and TRBJ1-1; D is possibly TRBD1 (6 bases). The CDR3 is 12 amino acids. Between the trimmed V and J ends, which lost 10 bases and 1 base, there was a span of 10 bases. Germline V CDR1 and CDR2: SNHLY, FYNNEI. CDR3 sequence (DNA): TGTGCCACCCGCAGGGGGAACACTGAAGCTTTCTTT. Its protein product is CATRRGNTEAFF.

The chain is built from TRBV5-1 and TRBJ2-1; TRBD1 matches at 8 bases. Germline assignment: CDR1 SGHRS and CDR2 YFSETQ. The V and J ends lost 0 bases and 6 bases, in that order; junction bases with no gene match: 5. This CDR3 region has 15 residues. The CDR3 loop is CASSLAQGAVNEQFF. The DNA of the CDR3 is TGCGCCAGCAGCTTGGCTCAGGGGGCCGTCAATGAGCAGTTCTTC.

The chain has TRBV1 and TRBJ2-7; the table names TRBD2, a call not compared with the DNA. TRBV1 is classified as a pseudogene. The CDR3 loop spans 16 amino acids. The CDR3 nucleotides are TGCACCAGCAGCCAAGAATCGCTAGCGGGGATATACGAGCAGTACTTC. This gives the protein CTSSQESLAGIYEQYF.

This clone appeared a single time. The V and J genes are TRBV6-4 and TRBJ2-6, with D possibly TRBD1 on 5 matching bases. Germline CDR1 and CDR2: MRHNA and SNTAGT. The V gene lost 5 bases and the J gene lost 2 bases, with 7 bases spanning the gap. The CDR3 has 14 residues. The CDR3 loop reads CASSPDTGANVLTF. The CDR3 DNA reads TGTGCCAGCAGTCCGGACACTGGGGCCAACGTCCTGACTTTC.

CDR3 in DNA: TGCGCCAGCAGCTTGGTTGGAGCCACAGATACGCAGTATTTT. Protein: CASSLVGATDTQYF. The chain uses TRBV5-1 and TRBJ2-3; D remains unclear. The CDR3 is made up of 14 amino acids. V was cut by 0 bases and J by 2 bases, with 7 bases left in between. CDR1 and CDR2 (germline): SGHRS, YFSETQ.

The chain is built from TRBV5-6 and TRBJ1-2; D unclear. V shed 0 bases and J shed 7 bases, with 7 bases lying between them. Looked up from germline, CDR1 is SGHDT and CDR2 is YYEEEE. CDR3 length equals 12 residues. This chain's CDR3 is CASSLGHGGYTF. CDR3 DNA: TGTGCCAGCAGCTTGGGCCATGGTGGCTACACCTTC.

This clone was observed a handful of times. A read error may account for a junction end that differs from germline. The chain uses TRBV7-7 and TRBJ2-7, with D unresolved. The CDR3 loop spans 13 amino acids. CDR1 and CDR2 (germline): SSHAT, FNYEAQ (reference sequence). The CDR3 DNA reads TGTGCTAGCAGCTTAGATGGCTTTCGAGAGCAGTACTTC. The encoded protein is CASSLDGFREQYF.

The rearrangement joins TRBV7-2 to TRBJ1-2; 7 nucleotides line up with TRBD1. The CDR3 extends over 14 amino acids. Trimming at V came to 6 bases and at J to 5 bases, leaving 9 bases not matched to a gene. CDR1 and CDR2 from the germline V gene are SGHTA and FQGNSA. CDR3 amino acids: CASRGQTGTYGYTF. CDR3 in DNA: TGTGCCAGCAGGGGACAGACCGGGACGTATGGCTACACCTTC.